One and the same sample provided the 19 T cell receptor beta chains below, sequenced in a study of control samples from healthy donors and cancer patients. The assay was immunoSEQ multiplex PCR, and TCRdb's table has in-frame clones only and misses some. The sample yields fewer than 300,000 clones, over 75% seen once. Sequencing was done on a sample of PBMCs. These receptors were collected from a woman aged 55-70 years with lung cancer.

J is TRBJ2-1 and V is TRBV28, with 8 bases lining up with TRBD2. CDR3 size: 15 residues. Per germline, CDR1 MDHEN and CDR2 SYDVKM. Trimming removed 9 bases from V and 3 bases from J; junction bases left unmatched: 10. The CDR3 loop reads CASTDFSGNYNEQFF. In nucleotides, the CDR3 is TGTGCCAGTACCGATTTTAGCGGGAACTACAATGAGCAGTTCTTC.

The CDR3 DNA sequence: TGTGCCAGCAGTACAGGGCAGGCCGGGAATGGCTACACCTTC. Amino acid sequence: CASSTGQAGNGYTF. The chain couples TRBV7-3 to TRBJ1-2; tentative D call: TRBD1 (6 bases). Trimming removed 6 bases from V and 6 bases from J, with 17 bases in between. The CDR3 totals 14 residues. The germline V gene has CDR1 SGHTA and CDR2 FQGTGA.

This chain connects TRBV28 to TRBJ2-7, with 7 bases that match TRBD2. V lost 3 bases to trimming and J lost 7 bases; unmatched junction nucleotides: 3. This CDR3 comprises 12 residues. CDR1 is MDHEN, CDR2 SYDVKM, per germline. CDR3 loop: CASSFGLGEQYF. The CDR3 bases are TGTGCCAGCAGTTTTGGACTAGGGGAGCAGTACTTC. Full variable domain (outside the CDR3, taken from reference TRBV28 and TRBJ2-7): DVKVTQSSRYLVKRTGEKVFLECVQDMDHENMFWYRQDPGLGLRLIYFSYDVKMKEKGDIPEGYSVSREKKERFSLILESASTNQTSMYLCASSFGLGEQYFGPGTRLTVT.

The J gene is TRBJ1-1, the V gene TRBV27; D perhaps matches TRBD1 (6 bases). Germline assignment: CDR1 MNHEY and CDR2 SMNVEV (reference sequence). CDR3 size: 12 residues. With 6 bases removed from V and 10 bases from J, the gap between germline ends came to 15 bases. As DNA, the CDR3 is TGTGCCAGCAGACAAGGGACATTAGGAGCTTTCTTT. The encoded protein is CASRQGTLGAFF.

The CDR3 DNA is TGTGCCAGCAGGGGAGGGAATCAGCCCCAGCATTTT. Translation: CASRGGNQPQHF. This sequence joins TRBV6-5 and TRBJ1-5; unclear D gene. This CDR3 comprises 12 residues. The ends were cut back, 6 bases at V and 4 bases at J, with 7 bases in the middle. Germline CDR1 MNHEY, CDR2 SVGAGI.

This clone is a singleton in its sample. CDR3 region: CASSQGRAGVAQETQYF. The DNA of the CDR3 is TGTGCCAGCAGCCAAGGTCGGGCGGGGGTTGCCCAAGAGACCCAGTACTTC. This chain joins TRBV4-2 and TRBJ2-5; TRBD2 agrees at 7 bases. The trim removed 1 base at V and 1 base at J, leaving 9 bases unmatched. This CDR3 has 17 amino acids. Germline assignment: CDR1 LGHNA and CDR2 YNFKEQ.

The chain recombines TRBV7-9 with TRBJ2-2, with 7 bases matching TRBD1. Losses at the gene ends were 6 bases for V and 0 bases for J; bases not matched to a gene: 4. Germline V gene sequence: CDR1 SEHNR, CDR2 FQNEAQ (reference sequence). This CDR3 is 15 amino acids long. The CDR3, as DNA: TGTGCCAGCAGACGGGACAGTGCGAACACCGGGGAGCTGTTTTTT. Its protein is CASRRDSANTGELFF.

The V and J genes are TRBV28 and TRBJ2-7; D gene uncertain. Germline loops: CDR1 MDHEN, CDR2 SYDVKM. CDR3 length: 15 residues. Deletions cut 2 bases from V and 0 bases from J, with 11 bases between. CDR3 bases: TGTGCCAGCAGTTTAACTGGGGTAGACTCCTACGAGCAGTACTTC. It is translated as CASSLTGVDSYEQYF.

Written as DNA, the CDR3 is TGCGCCAGCAGCGTTGCATTACAGAATTCACCCCTCCACTTT. Protein: CASSVALQNSPLHF. The chain has TRBV5-1 and TRBJ1-6; D is uncertain. V gave up 4 bases and J gave up 7 bases, with 12 bases separating them. Germline CDR1 reads SGHRS; CDR2 reads YFSETQ. This CDR3 contains 14 residues.

A word on this clone: The same CDR3 can be traced to other DNA sequences in this sample. The chain links TRBV5-1 to TRBJ2-1; 12 bases match TRBD2. The CDR3 runs to 15 residues. Unmatched junction bases numbered 3, after V lost 4 bases and J lost 4 bases. Germline loops: CDR1 SGHRS, CDR2 YFSETQ. The CDR3 DNA is TGCGCCAGCAGCCCGACTAGCGGGAGTTACAATGAGCAGTTCTTC. Encoded protein: CASSPTSGSYNEQFF.

The rearrangement joins TRBV19 to TRBJ2-1; 8 bases agree with TRBD2. After removal of 4 bases from V and 1 base from J, the junction contained 3 bases not matched to a gene. Germline values: CDR1 LNHDA, CDR2 SQIVND (reference sequence). The CDR3 spans 15 residues. The CDR3 loop reads CASSTLAGSYNEQFF. The CDR3 nucleotides read TGTGCCAGTAGTACCTTAGCGGGATCCTACAATGAGCAGTTCTTC.

A single count supports this clone. The chain is built from TRBV6-5 and TRBJ1-1; 7 nucleotides match TRBD1. CDR1 MNHEY and CDR2 SVGAGI come from the germline V gene. V shed 4 bases and J 1 base; nucleotides not matched to a gene: 6. There are 15 residues in the CDR3. The CDR3 bases are TGTGCCAGCAGTTTCTCCAGGGGGGGGAACACTGAAGCTTTCTTT. This codes for CASSFSRGGNTEAFF.

This chain links TRBV7-3 with TRBJ2-5; TRBD2 agrees at 7 bases. J lost 5 bases, V lost 6 bases, and 12 bases had no gene match. Germline values: CDR1 SGHTA, CDR2 FQGTGA. The CDR3 runs to 15 residues. The CDR3 DNA follows: TGTGCCAGCAGTTACCGCGGGAGTCGGAGGGAGACCCAGTACTTC. Residues: CASSYRGSRRETQYF.

The table lists this clone with a count of one. V usage is TRBV4-2 and J usage is TRBJ2-3; 10 bases are shared with TRBD2. This CDR3 is built from 18 residues. V lost 3 bases and J lost 0; bases outside the gene matches: 9. Germline V gives CDR1 LGHNA, CDR2 YNFKEQ. The CDR3 bases are TGTGCCAGCAGCCAGGGGGTATCGGGACTAGCGAGCACAGATACGCAGTATTTT. Encoded protein: CASSQGVSGLASTDTQYF.

This chain links TRBV29-1 with TRBJ2-6; TRBD1 matches at 11 bases. Germline-derived CDR1 and CDR2 are SQVTM and ANQGSEA. Trimming took 6 bases from V and 4 from J; bases not matched to a gene: 5. The CDR3 consists of 15 residues. The DNA for the CDR3 is TGCAGCGTCGGACAGGGGGCAGCAGGGGCCAACGTCCTGACTTTC. Translating it yields CSVGQGAAGANVLTF.

This chain links TRBV9 with TRBJ2-7; D uncertain. The CDR3 runs to 12 residues. CDR1 is SGDLS and CDR2 is YYNGEE in the germline V gene. Trimming pared 0 bases from V and 6 bases from J, leaving 7 bases between. The CDR3 loop is CASSVEIGEQYF. CDR3 in DNA: TGTGCCAGCAGCGTAGAAATCGGCGAGCAGTACTTC.

The chain joins TRBV6-2 or TRBV6-3 to TRBJ2-7, with 9 bases that match TRBD2. Trimming removed 2 bases from V and 5 bases from J; junction bases left unmatched: 13. Germline CDR1 is MNHEY and CDR2 is SVGEGT. This CDR3 is 17 amino acids long. The CDR3 DNA is TGTGCCAGCAGTTACCCCACCGGGGGGCTAGCGGGACACGAGCAGTACTTC. This encodes CASSYPTGGLAGHEQYF.

This chain uses TRBV9 with TRBJ2-3, with 11 bases identical to TRBD2. The CDR3 has 16 residues. CDR1 and CDR2 from the germline V gene are SGDLS and YYNGEE. Trimming at V came to 2 bases and at J to 2 bases, leaving 4 bases not matched to a gene. CDR3 loop: CASSVGSGGVTDTQYF. CDR3 sequence (DNA): TGTGCCAGCAGCGTTGGTAGCGGGGGGGTCACAGATACGCAGTATTTT.

The J gene is TRBJ2-7, the V gene TRBV7-9; D not certain. Between the trimmed V and J ends, which lost 2 bases and 0 bases, there was a span of 14 bases. Looked up from germline, CDR1 is SEHNR and CDR2 is FQNEAQ (reference sequence). The CDR3 sequence is 16 residues long. The CDR3 protein is CASSLLRLGSSYEQYF. The CDR3 DNA sequence: TGTGCCAGCAGCTTACTCCGTCTGGGCAGCTCCTACGAGCAGTACTTC.